This T cell receptor beta chain is drawn from a study of cytomegalovirus exposure and HLA in healthy donors. Broader study findings: Available immune exposure information was restricted to CMV serostatus only. Later findings reportedly placed an Asian-associated ancestry cluster below the approximately 670-donor mean for N-insertions. Specificity for CMV antigens was confirmed in vitro for a few of the CMV-associated chains.

Trimming removed 5 bases from V and 0 bases from J; junction bases left unmatched: 7. This CDR3 comprises 17 residues. Per the germline V gene, CDR1 is SGHTA and CDR2 is FQGNSA. 13 Jbeta primers and 60 Vbeta primers were used for the PCR. The method was immunoSEQ multiplex PCR; TCRdb's version includes in-frame clones alone and lacks a portion of them. Its table records approximately 200,000 clones. In the case of this clone: The target antigen is unknown.

V gene TRBV7-2 combines with J gene TRBJ2-2; TRBD2 matches 9 bases. The sequenced sample consisted of PBMCs. This receptor was taken from a boy between 5 and 17 years old in good health and CMV-seronegative. The CDR3 region is CASSVLLAGSNTGELFF. CDR3 nucleotide sequence: TGTGCCAGCAGCGTCCTTCTAGCGGGGTCGAACACCGGGGAGCTGTTTTTT.